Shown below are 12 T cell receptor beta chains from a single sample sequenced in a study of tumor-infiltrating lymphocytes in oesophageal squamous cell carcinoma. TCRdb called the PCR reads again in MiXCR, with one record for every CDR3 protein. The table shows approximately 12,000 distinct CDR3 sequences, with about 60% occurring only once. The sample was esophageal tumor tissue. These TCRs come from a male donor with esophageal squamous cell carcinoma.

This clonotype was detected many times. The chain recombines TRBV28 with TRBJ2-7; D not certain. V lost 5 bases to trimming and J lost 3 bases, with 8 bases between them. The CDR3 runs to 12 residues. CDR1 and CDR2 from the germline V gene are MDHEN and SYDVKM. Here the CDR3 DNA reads TGTGCCAGCAGTCGCGATCGCTACGAGCAGTACTTC. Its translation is CASSRDRYEQYF.

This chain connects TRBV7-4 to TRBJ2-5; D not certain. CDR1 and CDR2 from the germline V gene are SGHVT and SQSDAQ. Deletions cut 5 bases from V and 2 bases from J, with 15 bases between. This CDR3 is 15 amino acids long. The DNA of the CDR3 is TGTGCCAGCAGCAAGCTGGTGCGCGCACAAGAGACCCAGTACTTC. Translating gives CASSKLVRAQETQYF. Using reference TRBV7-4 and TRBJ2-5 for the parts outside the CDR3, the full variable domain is GAGVSQSPRYKVAKRGRDVALRCDSISGHVTLYWYRQTLGQGSEVLTYSQSDAQRDKSGRPSGRFSAERPERSVSTLKIQRTEQGDSAVYLCASSKLVRAQETQYFGPGTRLLVL.

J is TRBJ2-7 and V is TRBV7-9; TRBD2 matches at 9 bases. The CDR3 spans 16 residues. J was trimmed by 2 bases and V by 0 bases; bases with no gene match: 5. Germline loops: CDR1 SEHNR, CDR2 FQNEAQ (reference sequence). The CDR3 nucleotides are TGTGCCAGCAGCTTAGCGGTATCTAGCGGGACCTACGAGCAGTACTTC. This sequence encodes CASSLAVSSGTYEQYF.

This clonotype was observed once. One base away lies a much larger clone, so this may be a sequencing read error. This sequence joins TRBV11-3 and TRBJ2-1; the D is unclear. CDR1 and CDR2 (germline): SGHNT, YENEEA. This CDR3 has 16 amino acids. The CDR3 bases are TGTGCCAGCGGCTTAGATTCTGGGCGAACCTTGGACGAGCAGTTCTTC. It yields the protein CASGLDSGRTLDEQFF.

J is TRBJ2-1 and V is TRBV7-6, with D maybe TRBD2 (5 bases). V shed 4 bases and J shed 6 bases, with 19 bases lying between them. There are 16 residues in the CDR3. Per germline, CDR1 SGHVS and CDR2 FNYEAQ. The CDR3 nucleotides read TGTGCCAGCAGCTCCGGAGCGGTCACCTTGGGCAATGAGCAGTTCTTC. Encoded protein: CASSSGAVTLGNEQFF. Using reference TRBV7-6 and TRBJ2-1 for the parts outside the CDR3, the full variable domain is GAGVSQSPRYKVTKRGQDVALRCDPISGHVSLYWYRQALGQGPEFLTYFNYEAQQDKSGLPNDRFSAERPEGSISTLTIQRTEQRDSAMYRCASSSGAVTLGNEQFFGPGTRLTVL.

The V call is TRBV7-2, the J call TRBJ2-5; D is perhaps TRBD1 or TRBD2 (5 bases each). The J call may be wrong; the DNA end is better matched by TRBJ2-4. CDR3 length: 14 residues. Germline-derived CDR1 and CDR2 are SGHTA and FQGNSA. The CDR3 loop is CASSLAGASDIQYF. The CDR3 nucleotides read TGTGCCAGCAGCTTAGCCGGGGCTTCGGACATTCAGTACTTC.

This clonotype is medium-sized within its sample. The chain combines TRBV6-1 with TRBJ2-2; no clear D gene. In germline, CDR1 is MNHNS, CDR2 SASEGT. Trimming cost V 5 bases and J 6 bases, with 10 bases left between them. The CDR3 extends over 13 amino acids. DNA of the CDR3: TGTGCCAGCAGTTCCTCTAGGTCCGGGGAGCTGTTTTTT. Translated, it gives CASSSSRSGELFF.

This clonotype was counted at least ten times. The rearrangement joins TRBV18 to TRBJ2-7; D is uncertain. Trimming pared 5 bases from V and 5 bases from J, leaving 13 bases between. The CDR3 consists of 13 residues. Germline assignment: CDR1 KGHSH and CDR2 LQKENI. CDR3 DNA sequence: TGTGCCAGCTCATCCCGGACCGTCGACGAGCAGTACTTC. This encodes CASSSRTVDEQYF.

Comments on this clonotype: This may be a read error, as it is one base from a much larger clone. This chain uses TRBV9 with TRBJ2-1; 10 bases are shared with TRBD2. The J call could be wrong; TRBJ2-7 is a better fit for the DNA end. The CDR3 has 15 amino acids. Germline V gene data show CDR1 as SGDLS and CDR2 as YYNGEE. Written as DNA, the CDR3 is TGTGCCAGCAGCGTAGTTAGCGGGAGGAACAATGAGCAGTACTTC. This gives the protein CASSVVSGRNNEQYF.

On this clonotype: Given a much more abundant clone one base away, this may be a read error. The CDR3 region has the DNA TGTGCCAGCAGCTGGGACAGGGAAAGTGAGCAGTACTTC. Amino acids: CASSWDRESEQYF. The chain employs TRBV7-6 and TRBJ2-3, with 9 bases aligning to TRBD1. The better agreement between TRBJ2-7 and the DNA end casts doubt on the J call. The CDR3 consists of 13 residues. In germline, CDR1 is SGHVS, CDR2 FNYEAQ.

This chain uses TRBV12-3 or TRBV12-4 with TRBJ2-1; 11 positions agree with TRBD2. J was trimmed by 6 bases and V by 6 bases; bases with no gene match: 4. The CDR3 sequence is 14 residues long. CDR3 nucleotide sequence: TGTGCCAGCAGGCTACTAGCGGGAGCCAATGAGCAGTTCTTC. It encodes CASRLLAGANEQFF.

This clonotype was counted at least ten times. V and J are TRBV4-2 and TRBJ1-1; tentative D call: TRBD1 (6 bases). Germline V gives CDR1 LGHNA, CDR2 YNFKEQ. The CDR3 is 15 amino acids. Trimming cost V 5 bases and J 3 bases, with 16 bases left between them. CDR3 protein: CASSGEDRKYTEAFF. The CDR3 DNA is TGTGCCAGCAGCGGGGAGGACAGAAAGTACACTGAAGCTTTCTTT.